Below, 27 T cell receptor beta chains from the same sample are listed, as sequenced in a study of shared clonotypes between healthy human individuals. Method: immunoSEQ multiplex PCR; TCRdb's copy keeps in-frame clones and lacks some. The table includes roughly 1,600,000 clones, 97% to 99% detected once. Sequencing input: naive CD4+ T cells sorted from blood. Subset described: CD45RA+ positively selected. Receptors originate from a man aged 25 to 40 in good health.

The J gene is TRBJ2-3, the V gene TRBV5-1; D ambiguous. Germline CDR1 is SGHRS and CDR2 is YFSETQ. This CDR3 has 14 residues. V was clipped by 0 bases and J by 6 bases, with 11 bases between them. CDR3 protein: CASSLAGSGDTQYF. The CDR3 DNA reads as TGCGCCAGCAGCTTGGCCGGATCAGGCGATACGCAGTATTTT.

This sequence joins TRBV5-1 and TRBJ1-2, with TRBD1 matching 7 bases. CDR3 length: 13 residues. The V gene end was trimmed by 2 bases and the J gene end by 6 bases; junction bases not matched to a gene: 4. The germline gives CDR1 SGHRS, CDR2 YFSETQ. The CDR3 reads CASSFQGVNGYTF. The CDR3 DNA sequence: TGCGCCAGCAGCTTCCAGGGGGTAAATGGCTACACCTTC. Using reference TRBV5-1 and TRBJ1-2 for the parts outside the CDR3, the full variable domain is KAGVTQTPRYLIKTRGQQVTLSCSPISGHRSVSWYQQTPGQGLQFLFEYFSETQRNKGNFPGRFSGRQFSNSRSEMNVSTLELGDSALYLCASSFQGVNGYTFGSGTRLTVV.

This sequence joins TRBV18 and TRBJ2-7; 7 nucleotides align to TRBD2. With 0 bases clipped from V and 8 bases from J, the junction kept 16 bases outside the gene matches. Germline CDR1 KGHSH, CDR2 LQKENI. The CDR3 is made up of 17 amino acids. CDR3 in amino acids: CASSPPYGSDAGVKQYF. The CDR3 nucleotides read TGTGCCAGCTCACCACCATATGGCAGTGATGCGGGGGTAAAGCAGTACTTC.

The chain uses TRBV27 and TRBJ1-5, with D perhaps matching TRBD1 (6 bases). The CDR3 contains 15 residues. V was trimmed by 4 bases and J by 2 bases, leaving 12 bases between them. Germline loops: CDR1 MNHEY, CDR2 SMNVEV (reference sequence). CDR3 amino acids: CASSSYRGGNQPQHF. CDR3 nucleotide sequence: TGTGCCAGCAGTTCCTATAGGGGGGGCAATCAGCCCCAGCATTTT.

Comment on this clone: One end of the junction is discordant with germline, which a read error may explain. The genes are TRBV6-6 and TRBJ2-3, with a tentative D call TRBD2 (6 bases). This CDR3 has 13 amino acids. CDR1 and CDR2 (germline): MNHNY, SVGAGI (reference sequence). CDR3 sequence (DNA): TGTGCCAGCAGTTATACTAGCACGGATACGCAGTATTTT. Protein sequence: CASSYTSTDTQYF.

The rearrangement uses TRBV19 and TRBJ1-1, with D possibly being TRBD1 (6 bases). The CDR3 runs 12 residues. Deletions cut 6 bases from V and 4 bases from J, with 9 bases between. CDR1 and CDR2 (germline): LNHDA, SQIVND (reference sequence). The CDR3: CASRGGGTEAFF. In DNA, the CDR3 is TGTGCCAGTAGGGGGGGCGGCACTGAAGCTTTCTTT. The variable domain in full, completed from reference TRBV19 and TRBJ1-1, reads DGGITQSPKYLFRKEGQNVTLSCEQNLNHDAMYWYRQDPGQGLRLIYYSQIVNDFQKGDIAEGYSVSREKKESFPLTVTSAQKNPTAFYLCASRGGGTEAFFGQGTRLTVV.

As DNA, the CDR3 is TGTGCCAGCAGCTTAGGGGGGAGCCAAGAGACCCAGTACTTC. Its translation: CASSLGGSQETQYF. This rearrangement joins TRBV7-3 to TRBJ2-5, with D perhaps matching TRBD2 (6 bases). Looked up from germline, CDR1 is SGHTA and CDR2 is FQGTGA. Between the trimmed V and J ends, which lost 2 bases and 1 base, there was a span of 8 bases. The CDR3 runs 14 residues.

The genes are TRBV4-1 and TRBJ1-2; 7 bases align to TRBD1. There are 14 residues in the CDR3. CDR1 is MGHRA, CDR2 YSYEKL, per germline. After removal of 1 base from V and 2 bases from J, the junction contained 1 base not matched to a gene. The CDR3, as DNA: TGCGCCAGCAGCCAAGGGGGACAGAACTATGGCTACACCTTC. This codes for CASSQGGQNYGYTF.

In DNA, the CDR3 is TGTGCCAGCATCCCGAAAGCCAGGGACGGCTACACCTTC. Translating gives CASIPKARDGYTF. The chain uses TRBV7-2 and TRBJ1-2; possible D gene TRBD1, 5 bases. Trimming removed 7 bases at V and 8 bases at J, with 17 bases between. CDR3 size: 13 residues. CDR1 SGHTA and CDR2 FQGNSA come from the germline V gene.

The chain carries TRBV4-3 and TRBJ2-2, with 11 nucleotides matching TRBD2. The length of the CDR3 is 15 residues. Losses at the gene ends were 8 bases for V and 6 bases for J; bases not matched to a gene: 8. Germline V gene data show CDR1 as LGHNA and CDR2 as YSLEER. The CDR3 loop is CASGRSGRAAGELFF. In DNA, the CDR3 is TGCGCCAGCGGACGTAGCGGGAGGGCCGCCGGGGAGCTGTTTTTT.

This chain uses TRBV4-3 with TRBJ2-1; D is unresolved. The CDR3 consists of 15 residues. CDR1 is LGHNA and CDR2 is YSLEER in the germline V gene. With 0 bases removed from V and 7 bases from J, the gap between germline ends came to 13 bases. The CDR3, as DNA: TGCGCCAGCAGCCAAGACGGCAGACTCCCAAATGAGCAGTTCTTC. Residues: CASSQDGRLPNEQFF.

This chain links TRBV29-1 with TRBJ1-4; D unclear. In germline, CDR1 is SQVTM, CDR2 ANQGSEA. Between the trimmed V and J ends, which lost 7 bases and 0 bases, there was a span of 9 bases. The CDR3 is made up of 13 amino acids. The CDR3 bases are TGCAGCGCCCGGATGGCAACTAATGAAAAACTGTTTTTT. Residues: CSARMATNEKLFF.

This clone appeared a single time. The V gene is TRBV29-1, the J gene TRBJ2-3; D gene unclear. Trimming removed 5 bases from V and 1 base from J, with 22 bases in between. Germline V lookup: CDR1 SQVTM, CDR2 ANQGSEA. The CDR3 loop spans 17 amino acids. CDR3 sequence (DNA): TGCAGCGTTAGACTGGCTGGCATATCGACGGGCACAGATACGCAGTATTTT. It is translated as CSVRLAGISTGTDTQYF.

The chain couples TRBV5-4 to TRBJ2-7; D tentatively fits TRBD1 or TRBD2 (7 bases each). The germline V gene has CDR1 SGHNT and CDR2 YYREEE (reference sequence). There are 13 residues in the CDR3. V was pared by 4 bases and J by 7 bases, with 15 bases between. The CDR3: CASSDRAAGEQYF. In nucleotides, the CDR3 is TGTGCCAGCAGCGACAGGGCAGCGGGGGAGCAGTACTTC.

The count of this clone is one. The chain couples TRBV28 to TRBJ2-1; D is unclear. Germline-derived CDR1 and CDR2 are MDHEN and SYDVKM. The CDR3 runs 14 residues. The V and J ends lost 4 bases and 5 bases respectively, with 12 bases between them. The CDR3 bases are TGTGCCAGCAGTTATCCAGACAAACACAATGAGCAGTTCTTC. It is translated as CASSYPDKHNEQFF.

With regard to this clone: Other nucleotide sequences from this sample produce the same CDR3. The chain has TRBV29-1 and TRBJ2-7, with D possibly TRBD1 on 6 matching bases. This CDR3 comprises 12 residues. CDR1 SQVTM and CDR2 ANQGSEA come from the germline V gene. Trimming took off 7 bases at V and 2 bases at J, with 12 bases between the two ends. CDR3 DNA: TGCAGCGCTAGGGACACAGCCTACGAGCAGTACTTC. Amino acid sequence: CSARDTAYEQYF.

The chain has TRBV18 and TRBJ2-6; the D is unclear. The CDR3 is 14 residues long. Germline V gives CDR1 KGHSH, CDR2 LQKENI. Trimming stripped 2 bases from V and 4 bases from J, with 6 bases between. The CDR3: CASSPTTGANVLTF. In DNA form, the CDR3 reads TGTGCCAGCTCACCAACGACCGGGGCCAACGTCCTGACTTTC.

The rearrangement links TRBV19 to TRBJ2-3; no firm D call. V shed 3 bases and J shed 1 base, with 5 bases lying between them. From germline, CDR1 is LNHDA and CDR2 SQIVND (reference sequence). The length of the CDR3 is 13 residues. CDR3: CASSMVRTDTQYF. In DNA form, the CDR3 reads TGTGCCAGTAGTATGGTACGCACAGATACGCAGTATTTT.

This clone has a single count. The J gene is TRBJ2-4, the V gene TRBV2; D is uncertain. Germline lookup yields CDR1 SNHLY and CDR2 FYNNEI. Trimming stripped 1 base from V and 7 bases from J, with 14 bases between. This CDR3 spans 15 amino acids. CDR3 nucleotides: TGTGCCAGCAGTGAAGTGGGCCCAACCGTGAACATTCAGTACTTC. It is translated as CASSEVGPTVNIQYF.

The chain recombines TRBV18 with TRBJ2-7, with 7 bases lining up with TRBD1. Germline V gene data show CDR1 as KGHSH and CDR2 as LQKENI. Losses at the gene ends were 4 bases for V and 6 bases for J; bases not matched to a gene: 6. The CDR3 contains 13 residues. CDR3 DNA sequence: TGTGCCAGCTCACAATACAGGGGTGGCGAGCAGTACTTC. As protein: CASSQYRGGEQYF.

V gene TRBV18 combines with J gene TRBJ2-4, with D possibly being TRBD1 (6 bases). Germline V lookup: CDR1 KGHSH, CDR2 LQKENI. The CDR3 loop spans 13 amino acids. Deletions cut 8 bases from V and 8 bases from J, with 16 bases between. CDR3 sequence reads: CASAQTGIDIQYF. The CDR3 bases are TGTGCCAGCGCCCAAACAGGGATTGACATTCAGTACTTC.

In this sample, this clone turned up once. V gene TRBV18 combines with J gene TRBJ2-7; 10 bases are a match to TRBD2. V was pared by 3 bases and J by 3 bases, with 8 bases of the junction left unmatched. The germline V gene encodes CDR1 KGHSH and CDR2 LQKENI. The CDR3 spans 16 residues. The CDR3 loop is CASSPLAGDIIYEQYF. The DNA of the CDR3 is TGTGCCAGCTCACCTCTAGCGGGAGATATCATCTACGAGCAGTACTTC.

The chain has TRBV9 and TRBJ2-2, with 10 bases identical to TRBD2. CDR3 length: 16 amino acids. The ends lost 6 bases at V and 0 bases at J; junction bases unmatched: 5. Per germline, CDR1 SGDLS and CDR2 YYNGEE. CDR3 sequence reads: CASNLAGAANTGELFF. The CDR3 DNA reads TGTGCCAGCAACCTAGCGGGAGCGGCGAACACCGGGGAGCTGTTTTTT.

The chain is built from TRBV5-1 and TRBJ2-1; 7 bases fit TRBD1. CDR1 and CDR2 (germline): SGHRS, YFSETQ. The CDR3 length is 14 residues. The V segment lost 0 bases and the J segment 12 bases; nucleotides outside the gene matches: 9. The CDR3 bases are TGCGCCAGCAGCTTGGAGGGGGCTTTTAGCATGCAGTTCTTC. As protein: CASSLEGAFSMQFF.

Regarding this clone: Within the sample, other DNA sequences also encode this same CDR3. V gene TRBV9 combines with J gene TRBJ2-1; D gene uncertain. The CDR3 length is 12 residues. CDR1 SGDLS and CDR2 YYNGEE come from the germline V gene. Trimming removed 0 bases from V and 9 bases from J, with 7 bases in between. CDR3 residues: CASSVGVGEQFF. The CDR3 nucleotides are TGTGCCAGCAGCGTAGGGGTAGGTGAGCAGTTCTTC.

This clone was found once. The rearrangement uses TRBV28 and TRBJ2-7; a possible D gene is TRBD1 (6 bases). CDR3 length equals 15 residues. CDR1 and CDR2 from the germline V gene are MDHEN and SYDVKM. V was trimmed by 6 bases and J by 0 bases, leaving 15 bases between them. CDR3 in DNA: TGTGCCAGCAGCCCAGGGGTAAGGCACTCCTACGAGCAGTACTTC. It encodes CASSPGVRHSYEQYF.

In the case of this clone: The sample contains more than one DNA sequence encoding this CDR3. The rearrangement joins TRBV9 to TRBJ1-1; D is undetermined. CDR1 and CDR2 (germline): SGDLS, YYNGEE. Trimming removed 0 bases at V and 8 bases at J, with 11 bases between. There are 13 residues in the CDR3. The CDR3 DNA reads as TGTGCCAGCAGCGTAGTGGTGGGTACCGAAGCTTTCTTT. This sequence encodes CASSVVVGTEAFF. The entire variable domain, with the rest obtained from reference TRBV9 and TRBJ1-1, is as follows: DSGVTQTPKHLITATGQRVTLRCSPRSGDLSVYWYQQSLDQGLQFLIQYYNGEERAKGNILERFSAQQFPDLHSELNLSSLELGDSALYFCASSVVVGTEAFFGQGTRLTVV.